The 8 T cell receptor beta chains below come from one sample, sequenced in a study of OX40 agonist ivuxolimab in advanced cancers. The library was produced with the immunoSEQ multiplex PCR assay. The clones in this table, taken by TCRdb from immuneACCESS, are in-frame only. Not every clone is retained; where verified, under half of the shortfall comes from an unresolved V gene, and the cause of the rest is unknown. The sample includes 70,000 to 80,000 clones, with over 90% observed a single time. About a sixth of the sample lies in the top ten. The material sequenced was CD4+ or CD8+ T cells sorted from blood, taken in a trial of the OX40 agonist ivuxolimab. The receptor set was obtained from an adult with an advanced solid tumor such as melanoma, head and neck, liver or kidney cancer.

The chain combines TRBV4-3 with TRBJ2-1; D is unclear. In germline, CDR1 is LGHNA, CDR2 YSLEER. There are 14 residues in the CDR3. The germline V and J ends were trimmed by 0 bases and 6 bases, with 9 bases remaining between them. The CDR3 loop is CASSQDLTPNEQFF. CDR3 nucleotide sequence: TGCGCCAGCAGCCAAGATTTGACACCCAATGAGCAGTTCTTC.

The chain combines TRBV7-2 with TRBJ2-7; D possibly corresponds to TRBD1 (6 bases). The V gene's germline CDR1 is SGHTA and CDR2 FQGNSA. The CDR3 length is 14 residues. V dropped 5 bases and J dropped 3 bases, with 14 bases sitting between them. This CDR3 reads CASSVKGESYEQYF. The CDR3 DNA reads as TGTGCCAGCAGCGTAAAGGGGGAGAGCTACGAGCAGTACTTC.

V is TRBV6-1 and J is TRBJ2-1; maybe TRBD1 (6 bases). The ends were cut back, 2 bases at V and 0 bases at J, with 14 bases in the middle. Per the germline V gene, CDR1 is MNHNS and CDR2 is SASEGT. CDR3 length: 17 amino acids. The CDR3 spells CASSEPGTQSSYNEQFF. As DNA, the CDR3 is TGTGCCAGCAGTGAACCCGGGACACAGAGCTCCTACAATGAGCAGTTCTTC.

V usage is TRBV11-2 and J usage is TRBJ2-5, with TRBD1 matching 7 bases. Germline trimming cut 3 bases from V and 0 bases from J; bases unmatched to any gene: 1. The CDR3 consists of 14 residues. The germline V gene has CDR1 SGHAT and CDR2 FQNNGV. CDR3 DNA: TGTGCCAGCAGCTTGGGACAGTACCAAGAGACCCAGTACTTC. Protein product: CASSLGQYQETQYF.

The chain combines TRBV6-5 with TRBJ2-7; D is possibly TRBD1 (5 bases). The CDR3 is 12 residues long. The V gene lost 2 bases and the J gene lost 6 bases, with 8 bases spanning the gap. Germline-derived CDR1 and CDR2 are MNHEY and SVGAGI. CDR3 residues: CASSYPGSEQYF. CDR3 in DNA: TGTGCCAGCAGTTACCCAGGGTCCGAGCAGTACTTC.

The rearrangement uses TRBV2 and TRBJ2-1; a weak D match, TRBD2 (6 bases). The germline CDR1 and CDR2 sequences are SNHLY and FYNNEI. V dropped 1 base and J dropped 0 bases, with 16 bases sitting between them. The CDR3 runs 18 residues. As DNA, the CDR3 is TGTGCCAGCAGTGAAGGGAGGGGCGGGGTGAGCTCCTACAATGAGCAGTTCTTC. Amino acid sequence: CASSEGRGGVSSYNEQFF. Full variable domain (missing parts from reference TRBV2 and TRBJ2-1): EPEVTQTPSHQVTQMGQEVILRCVPISNHLYFYWYRQILGQKVEFLVSFYNNEISEKSEIFDDQFSVERPDGSNFTLKIRSTKLEDSAMYFCASSEGRGGVSSYNEQFFGPGTRLTVL.

This chain links TRBV4-3 with TRBJ2-7; 10 bases match TRBD2. The V gene end was trimmed by 5 bases and the J gene end by 6 bases; junction bases not matched to a gene: 7. The CDR3 runs to 14 residues. Germline CDR1 LGHNA, CDR2 YSLEER. The CDR3 DNA reads as TGCGCCAGCAGCTCCCTAGCGGGAGAAGGCGAGCAGTACTTC. This codes for CASSSLAGEGEQYF.

The V and J genes are TRBV15 and TRBJ1-1; D ambiguous. CDR3 size: 15 residues. V dropped 0 bases and J dropped 3 bases, with 11 bases sitting between them. Germline-derived CDR1 and CDR2 are LNHNV and YYDKDF (reference sequence). The CDR3 loop is CATSREPDRDTEAFF. For the CDR3, the DNA is TGTGCCACCAGCAGAGAACCCGATCGGGACACTGAAGCTTTCTTT.